This TCR beta chain was recorded in a study of vaccination and CD4 T cells after COVID-19. Described treatment: roughly nine-day PBMC culture with coronavirus spike peptide pools or control peptides (ViraFEST assay). ViraFEST expanded antigen-specific T cells with peptide pools, then sequenced TCRs. V lost 4 bases, J lost 2 bases, and 9 bases lay in between. Germline assignment: CDR1 MNHEY and CDR2 SMNVEV (reference sequence). The CDR3 loop spans 13 amino acids. Points from the study as a whole: The rise in median SARS-CoV-2-reactive clonotypes, from around 21 to 38, was not significant.

This clonotype was observed a few times. What it recognizes is unknown. Scientists ran DNA taken from cultured CD4+ T cells through the Oncomine TCR Beta short-read assay for sequencing. TCRdb independently ran MiXCR on the PCR reads; one entry per CDR3 protein. Among about 15,000 distinct CDR3 sequences listed, 52% were seen once. The sequencing input was CD4+ T cells from blood, cultured in vitro. The sequence derives from a human donor who had recovered from COVID-19. This sequence joins TRBV27 and TRBJ2-7; no clear D. The CDR3 DNA follows: TGTGCCAGCAGTTACAAGGAAACCTACGAGCAGTACTTC. Its translation is CASSYKETYEQYF.